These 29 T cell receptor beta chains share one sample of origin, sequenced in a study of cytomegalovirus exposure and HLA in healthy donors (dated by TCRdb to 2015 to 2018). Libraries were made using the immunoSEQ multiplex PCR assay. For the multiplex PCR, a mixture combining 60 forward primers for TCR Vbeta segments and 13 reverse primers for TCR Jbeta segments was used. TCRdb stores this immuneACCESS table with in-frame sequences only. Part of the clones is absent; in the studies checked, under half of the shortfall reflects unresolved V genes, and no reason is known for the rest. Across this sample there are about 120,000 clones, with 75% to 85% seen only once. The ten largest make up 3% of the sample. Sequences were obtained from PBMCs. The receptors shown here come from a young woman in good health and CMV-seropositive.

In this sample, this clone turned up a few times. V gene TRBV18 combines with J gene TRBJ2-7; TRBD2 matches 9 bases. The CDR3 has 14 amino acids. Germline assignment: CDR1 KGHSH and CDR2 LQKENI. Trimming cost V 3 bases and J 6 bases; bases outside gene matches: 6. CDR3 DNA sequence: TGTGCCAGCTCACCCTCGGGACTAGCTCGCGAGCAGTACTTC. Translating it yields CASSPSGLAREQYF.

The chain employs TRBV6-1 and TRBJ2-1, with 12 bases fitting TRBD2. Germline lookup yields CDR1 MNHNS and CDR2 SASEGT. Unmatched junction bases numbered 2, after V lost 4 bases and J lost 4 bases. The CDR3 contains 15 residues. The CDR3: CASSVLAGGYNEQFF. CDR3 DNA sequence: TGTGCCAGCAGTGTGCTAGCGGGAGGGTACAATGAGCAGTTCTTC.

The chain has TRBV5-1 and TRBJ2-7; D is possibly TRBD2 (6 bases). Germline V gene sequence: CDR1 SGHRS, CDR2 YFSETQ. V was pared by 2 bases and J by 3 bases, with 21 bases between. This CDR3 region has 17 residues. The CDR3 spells CASSFTRYRDSLYEQYF. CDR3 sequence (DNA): TGCGCCAGCAGCTTTACTCGGTACCGGGACTCACTCTACGAGCAGTACTTC.

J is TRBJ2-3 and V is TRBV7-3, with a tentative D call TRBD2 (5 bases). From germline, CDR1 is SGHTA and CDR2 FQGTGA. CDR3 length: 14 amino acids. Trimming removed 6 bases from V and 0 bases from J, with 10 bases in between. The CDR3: CASSNGVSTDTQYF. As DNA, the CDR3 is TGTGCCAGCAGTAACGGGGTGAGCACAGATACGCAGTATTTT.

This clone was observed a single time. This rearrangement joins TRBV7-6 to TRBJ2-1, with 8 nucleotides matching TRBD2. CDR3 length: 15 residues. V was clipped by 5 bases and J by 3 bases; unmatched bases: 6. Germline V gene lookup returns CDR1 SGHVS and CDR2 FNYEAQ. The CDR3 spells CASSPSGLVYNEQFF. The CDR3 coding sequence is TGTGCCAGCAGCCCATCGGGACTAGTCTACAATGAGCAGTTCTTC.

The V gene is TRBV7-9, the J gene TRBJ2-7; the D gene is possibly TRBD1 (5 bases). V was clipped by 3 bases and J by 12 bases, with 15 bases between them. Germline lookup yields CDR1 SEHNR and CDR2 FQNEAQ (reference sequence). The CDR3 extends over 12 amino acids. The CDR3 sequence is CASSFRETVMYF. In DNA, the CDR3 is TGTGCCAGCAGCTTCCGAGAGACAGTTATGTACTTC.

In DNA form, the CDR3 reads TGTGCCACCGGGGGGGGCTCGGCCAAAAACATTCAGTACTTC. Protein sequence: CATGGGSAKNIQYF. The chain employs TRBV6-5 and TRBJ2-4; TRBD2 aligns across 8 bases. The CDR3 has 14 residues. In germline, CDR1 is MNHEY, CDR2 SVGAGI. The V segment lost 10 bases and the J segment 1 base; nucleotides outside the gene matches: 6.

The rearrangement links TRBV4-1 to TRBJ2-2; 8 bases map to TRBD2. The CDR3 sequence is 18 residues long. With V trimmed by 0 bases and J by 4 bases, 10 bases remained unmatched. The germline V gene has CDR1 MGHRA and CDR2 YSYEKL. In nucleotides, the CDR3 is TGCGCCAGCAGCCAAGAGATGAGTCTAGCGGGCACCACCGGGGAGCTGTTTTTT. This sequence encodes CASSQEMSLAGTTGELFF.

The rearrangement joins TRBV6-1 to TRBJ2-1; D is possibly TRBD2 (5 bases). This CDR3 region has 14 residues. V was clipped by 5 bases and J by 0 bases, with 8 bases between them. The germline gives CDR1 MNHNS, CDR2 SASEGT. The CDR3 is CASSRESSYNEQFF. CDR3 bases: TGTGCCAGCAGTCGGGAAAGCTCCTACAATGAGCAGTTCTTC.

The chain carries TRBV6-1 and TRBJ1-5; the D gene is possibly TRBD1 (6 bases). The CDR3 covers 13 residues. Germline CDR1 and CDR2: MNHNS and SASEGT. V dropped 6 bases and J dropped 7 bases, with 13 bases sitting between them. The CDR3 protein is CASSNREGQPQHF. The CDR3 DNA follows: TGTGCCAGCAGCAACAGGGAGGGCCAGCCCCAGCATTTT.

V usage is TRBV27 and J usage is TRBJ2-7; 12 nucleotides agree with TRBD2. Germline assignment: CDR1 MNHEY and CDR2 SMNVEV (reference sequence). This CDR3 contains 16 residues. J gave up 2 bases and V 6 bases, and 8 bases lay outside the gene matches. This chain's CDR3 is CASRPTSGRGTYEQYF. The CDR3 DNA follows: TGTGCCAGCAGGCCGACTAGCGGGAGAGGGACCTACGAGCAGTACTTC.

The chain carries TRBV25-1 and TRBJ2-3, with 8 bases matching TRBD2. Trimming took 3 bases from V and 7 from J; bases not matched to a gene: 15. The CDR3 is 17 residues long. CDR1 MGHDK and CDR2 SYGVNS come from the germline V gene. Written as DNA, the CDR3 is TGTGCCAGCAGTGATTACCAGGGGCGGGGGGAAGGAAATACGCAGTATTTT. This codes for CASSDYQGRGEGNTQYF.

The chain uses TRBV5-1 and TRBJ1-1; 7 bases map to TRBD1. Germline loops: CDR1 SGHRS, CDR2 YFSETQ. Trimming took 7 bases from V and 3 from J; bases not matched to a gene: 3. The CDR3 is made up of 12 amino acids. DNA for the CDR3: TGCGCCAGCGGAACAGGGGACACTGAAGCTTTCTTT. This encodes CASGTGDTEAFF. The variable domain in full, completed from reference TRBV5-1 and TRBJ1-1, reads KAGVTQTPRYLIKTRGQQVTLSCSPISGHRSVSWYQQTPGQGLQFLFEYFSETQRNKGNFPGRFSGRQFSNSRSEMNVSTLELGDSALYLCASGTGDTEAFFGQGTRLTVV.

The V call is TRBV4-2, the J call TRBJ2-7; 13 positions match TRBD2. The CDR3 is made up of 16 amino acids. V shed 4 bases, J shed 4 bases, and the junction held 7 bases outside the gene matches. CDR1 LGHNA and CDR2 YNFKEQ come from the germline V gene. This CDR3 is CASSLELAGGPYEQYF. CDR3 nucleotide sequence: TGTGCCAGCAGCCTAGAACTAGCGGGAGGGCCGTACGAGCAGTACTTC.

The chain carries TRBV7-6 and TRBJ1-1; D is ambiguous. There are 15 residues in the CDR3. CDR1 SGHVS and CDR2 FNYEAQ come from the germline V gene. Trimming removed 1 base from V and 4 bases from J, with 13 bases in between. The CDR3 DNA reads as TGTGCCAGCAGCTTAGATAGTGTCCAGGTCACTGAAGCTTTCTTT. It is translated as CASSLDSVQVTEAFF.

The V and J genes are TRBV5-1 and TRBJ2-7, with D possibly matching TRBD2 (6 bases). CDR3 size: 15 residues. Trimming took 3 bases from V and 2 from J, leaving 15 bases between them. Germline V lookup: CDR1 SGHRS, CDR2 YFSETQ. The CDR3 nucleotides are TGCGCCAGCAGCTCCGAGACTAGTTGGGCCTACGAGCAGTACTTC. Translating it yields CASSSETSWAYEQYF.

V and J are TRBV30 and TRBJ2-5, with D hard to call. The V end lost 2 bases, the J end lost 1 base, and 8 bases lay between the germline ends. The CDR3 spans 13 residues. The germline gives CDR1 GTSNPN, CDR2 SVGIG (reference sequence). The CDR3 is CAWSYHSQETQYF. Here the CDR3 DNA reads TGTGCCTGGAGTTACCACAGCCAAGAGACCCAGTACTTC.

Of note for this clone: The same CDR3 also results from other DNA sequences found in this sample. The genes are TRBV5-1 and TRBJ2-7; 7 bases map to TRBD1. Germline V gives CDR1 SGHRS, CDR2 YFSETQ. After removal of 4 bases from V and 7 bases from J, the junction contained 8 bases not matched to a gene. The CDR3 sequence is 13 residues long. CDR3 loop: CASSLDRAYEQYF. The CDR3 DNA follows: TGCGCCAGCAGCCTTGACAGGGCGTATGAGCAGTACTTC.

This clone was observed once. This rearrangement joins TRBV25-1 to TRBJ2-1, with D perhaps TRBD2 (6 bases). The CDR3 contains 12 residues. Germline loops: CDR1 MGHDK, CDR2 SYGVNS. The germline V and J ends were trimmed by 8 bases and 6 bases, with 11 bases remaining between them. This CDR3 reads CASLGTSNEQFF. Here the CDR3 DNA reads TGTGCCAGCTTAGGGACTTCCAATGAGCAGTTCTTC.

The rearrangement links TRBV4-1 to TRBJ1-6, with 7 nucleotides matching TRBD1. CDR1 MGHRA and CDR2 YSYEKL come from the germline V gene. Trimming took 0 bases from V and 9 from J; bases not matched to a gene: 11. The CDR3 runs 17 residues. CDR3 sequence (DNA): TGCGCCAGCAGCCAAGATTCCAAGGGCGACAGGGCTTCACCCCTCCACTTT. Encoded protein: CASSQDSKGDRASPLHF.

CDR3 amino acids: CASSQVADSRYEQYF. The DNA for the CDR3 is TGCGCCAGCAGCCAAGTAGCGGATAGTAGGTACGAGCAGTACTTC. The rearrangement joins TRBV4-1 to TRBJ2-7, with a tentative D call TRBD2 (6 bases). The germline V gene has CDR1 MGHRA and CDR2 YSYEKL. This CDR3 is 15 amino acids long. The V gene lost 1 base and the J gene lost 4 bases, with 14 bases spanning the gap.

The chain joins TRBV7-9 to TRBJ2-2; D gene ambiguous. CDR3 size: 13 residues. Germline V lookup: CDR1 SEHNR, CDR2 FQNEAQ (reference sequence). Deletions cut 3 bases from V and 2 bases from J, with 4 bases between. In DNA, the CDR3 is TGTGCCAGCAGCTTTTCTAACACCGGGGAGCTGTTTTTT. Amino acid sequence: CASSFSNTGELFF.

The CDR3 nucleotides are TGTGCCAGCAGTTACGGAAGCGGGACGACCGGGGAGCTGTTTTTT. Its translation: CASSYGSGTTGELFF. The chain links TRBV6-5 to TRBJ2-2; 7 nucleotides match TRBD2. With 2 bases clipped from V and 5 bases from J, the junction kept 5 bases outside the gene matches. The CDR3 is 15 residues long. Germline V CDR1 and CDR2: MNHEY, SVGAGI.

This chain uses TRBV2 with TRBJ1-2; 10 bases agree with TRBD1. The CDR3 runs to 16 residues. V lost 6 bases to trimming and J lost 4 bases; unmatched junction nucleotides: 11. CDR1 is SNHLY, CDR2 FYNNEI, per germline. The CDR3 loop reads CASSPGQGRGRYGYTF. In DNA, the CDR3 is TGTGCCAGCAGCCCGGGACAGGGGCGCGGGCGCTATGGCTACACCTTC.

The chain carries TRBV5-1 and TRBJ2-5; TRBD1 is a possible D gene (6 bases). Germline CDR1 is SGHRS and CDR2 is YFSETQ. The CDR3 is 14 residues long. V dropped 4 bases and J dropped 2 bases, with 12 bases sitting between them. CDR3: CASSEATGQETQYF. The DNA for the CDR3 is TGCGCCAGCAGCGAAGCTACAGGGCAAGAGACCCAGTACTTC.

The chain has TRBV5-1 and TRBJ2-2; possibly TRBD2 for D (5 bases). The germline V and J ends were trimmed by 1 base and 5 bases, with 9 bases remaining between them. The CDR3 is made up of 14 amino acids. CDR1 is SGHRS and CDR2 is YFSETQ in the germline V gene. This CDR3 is CASSLLEGTGELFF. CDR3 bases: TGCGCCAGCAGCTTGCTTGAGGGTACCGGGGAGCTGTTTTTT.

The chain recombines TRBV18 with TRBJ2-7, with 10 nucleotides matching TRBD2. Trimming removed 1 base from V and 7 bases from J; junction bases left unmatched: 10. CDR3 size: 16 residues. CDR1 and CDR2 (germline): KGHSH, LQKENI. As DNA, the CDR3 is TGTGCCAGCTCACCACTCGGAACTAGCGGGACGGGGGAGCAGTACTTC. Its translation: CASSPLGTSGTGEQYF. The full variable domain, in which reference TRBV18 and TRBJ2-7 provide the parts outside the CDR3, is NAGVMQNPRHLVRRRGQEARLRCSPMKGHSHVYWYRQLPEEGLKFMVYLQKENIIDESGMPKERFSAEFPKEGPSILRIQQVVRGDSAAYFCASSPLGTSGTGEQYFGPGTRLTVT.

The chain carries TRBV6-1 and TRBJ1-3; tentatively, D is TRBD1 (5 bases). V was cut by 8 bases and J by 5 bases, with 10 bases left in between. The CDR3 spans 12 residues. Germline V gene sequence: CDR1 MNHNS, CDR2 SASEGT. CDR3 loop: CASEGLRNTIYF. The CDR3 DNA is TGTGCCAGCGAGGGACTTCGAAACACCATATATTTT.

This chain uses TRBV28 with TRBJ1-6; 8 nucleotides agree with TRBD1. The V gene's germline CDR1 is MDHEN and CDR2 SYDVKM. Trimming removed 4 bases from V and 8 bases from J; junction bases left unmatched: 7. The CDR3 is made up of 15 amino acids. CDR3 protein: CASSSHTGGDSPLHF. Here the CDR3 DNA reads TGTGCCAGCAGTTCCCATACAGGGGGGGATTCACCCCTCCACTTT. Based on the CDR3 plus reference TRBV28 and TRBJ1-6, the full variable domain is DVKVTQSSRYLVKRTGEKVFLECVQDMDHENMFWYRQDPGLGLRLIYFSYDVKMKEKGDIPEGYSVSREKKERFSLILESASTNQTSMYLCASSSHTGGDSPLHFGNGTRLTVT.